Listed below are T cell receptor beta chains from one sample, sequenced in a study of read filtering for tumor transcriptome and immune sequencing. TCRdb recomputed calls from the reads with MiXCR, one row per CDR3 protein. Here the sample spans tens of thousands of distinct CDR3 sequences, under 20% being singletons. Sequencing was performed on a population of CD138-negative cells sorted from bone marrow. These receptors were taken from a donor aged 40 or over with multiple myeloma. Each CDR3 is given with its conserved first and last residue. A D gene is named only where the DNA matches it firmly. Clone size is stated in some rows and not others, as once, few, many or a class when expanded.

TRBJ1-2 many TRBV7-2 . TGTGCCAGCAGCTTAGAGCTTGGAACTGGCTACACCTTC CASSLELGTGYTF
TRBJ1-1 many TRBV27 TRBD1 TGTGCCAGCAGGGAGGACAGGGGCTTTCGAGCTTTCTTT CASREDRGFRAFF
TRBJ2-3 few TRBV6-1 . TGTGCCAGCAGTGAAGCGCAGCGCACGGGGCGCACAGATACGCAGTATTTT CASSEAQRTGRTDTQYF
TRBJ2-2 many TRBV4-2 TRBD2 TGTGCCAGCAGCCAAGATGTGGGGGGGGGATACACCGGGGAGCTGTTTTTT CASSQDVGGGYTGELFF
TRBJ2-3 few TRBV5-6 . TGTGCCAGCAGCTTGTTTAGGGGAGAAGATACGCAGTATTTT CASSLFRGEDTQYF
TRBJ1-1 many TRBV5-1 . TGCGCCAGCAGCTTCAGTGTAACAGAATCCACTGAAGCTTTCTTT CASSFSVTESTEAFF
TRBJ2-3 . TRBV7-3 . TGTGCCAGCAGCTCCCGGTATCCGGGCAGAGCCGATACGCAGTATTTT CASSSRYPGRADTQYF
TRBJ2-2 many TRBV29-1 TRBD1 TGCAGCGTTTTGGGACAGGCGAACACCGGGGAGCTGTTTTTT CSVLGQANTGELFF
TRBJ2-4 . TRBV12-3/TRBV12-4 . TGTGCCAGCAGTGACGACAAACAAAACATTCAGTACTTC CASSDDKQNIQYF
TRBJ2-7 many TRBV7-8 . TGTGCCAGCAGTTCAACCCCCTCAGTCTACGAGCAGTACTTC CASSSTPSVYEQYF
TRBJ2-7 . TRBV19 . TGTGCCAGTAGTATCGAGCCGTCGGGGGTCGAGCAGTACTTC CASSIEPSGVEQYF
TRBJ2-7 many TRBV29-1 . TGCAGCGTCTCAGCAGGCAGGACCTACGAGCAGTACTTC CSVSAGRTYEQYF
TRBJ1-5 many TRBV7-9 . TGTGCCAGCAGCTCGGAGGGTAATCAGCCCCAGCATTTT CASSSEGNQPQHF
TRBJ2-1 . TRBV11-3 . TGTGCCAGCGGCGGGGACTCACCCTACAATGAGCAGTTCTTC CASGGDSPYNEQFF
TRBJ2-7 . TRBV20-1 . TGCAGTGCTCGGGCGGGGTACGAGCAGTACTTC CSARAGYEQYF
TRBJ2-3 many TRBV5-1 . TGCGCCAGCAGCCGGGAGCTCACAGATACGCAGTATTTT CASSRELTDTQYF
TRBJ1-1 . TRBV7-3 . TGTGCCAGCAGCTTGACGCAGAACACTGAAGCTTTCTTT CASSLTQNTEAFF
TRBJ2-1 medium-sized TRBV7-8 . TGTGCCAGCAGCTTAGGGTCTAGCGCCCCGCATGAGCAGTTCTTC CASSLGSSAPHEQFF
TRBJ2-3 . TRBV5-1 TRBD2 TGCGCCAGCAGCACGGGACTAGCGGGACGGGGCACAGATACGCAGTATTTT CASSTGLAGRGTDTQYF
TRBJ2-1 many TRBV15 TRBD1 TGTGCCACCGCTAGACAGGGGAATGAGCAGTTCTTC CATARQGNEQFF
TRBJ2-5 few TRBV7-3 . TGTGCCAGCAGCCCAGGCCCCGAACATGGGGATTCGGAGACCCAGTACTTC CASSPGPEHGDSETQYF
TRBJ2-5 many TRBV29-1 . TGCAGCTCCTTAGGGGGAGGAGAGACCCAGTACTTC CSSLGGGETQYF
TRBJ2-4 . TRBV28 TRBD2 TGTGCCAGCAGCCGCGAGACTAGCGGGAGTAACTTC CASSRETSGSNF
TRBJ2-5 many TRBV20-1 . TGCAGTGTCCACGTCAGGGATGACAGGGAGACCCAGTACTTC CSVHVRDDRETQYF
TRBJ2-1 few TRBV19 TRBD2 TGTGCCAGTAGTTATAGCGGGAGTTACAATGAGCAGTTCTTC CASSYSGSYNEQFF
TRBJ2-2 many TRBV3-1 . TGTGCCAGCAGCCTGTGGACCGCGGCCGGGGAGCTGTTTTTT CASSLWTAAGELFF
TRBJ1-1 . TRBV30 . TGTGCCTGGACGAACACTGAAGCCTTCTTT CAWTNTEAFF
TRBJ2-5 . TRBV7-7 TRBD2 TGTGCTAGCAGCCCGGGACTAGAAGAGACCCAGTACTTC CASSPGLEETQYF
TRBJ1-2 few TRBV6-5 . TGTGCCAGCAGAAGGGACGGTGCAGGCGGCTATGGCTACACCTTC CASRRDGAGGYGYTF
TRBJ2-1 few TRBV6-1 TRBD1 TGTGCCAGCAGTGACCGTCCCGGGACAGGGGTCGGCAATGAGCAGTTCTTC CASSDRPGTGVGNEQFF
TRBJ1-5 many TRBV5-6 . TGTGCCAGCAGCTTTACAGGGACTAGCAATCAGCCCCAGCATTTT CASSFTGTSNQPQHF
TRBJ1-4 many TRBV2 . TGTGCCAGCAGTGAACAGGAGGGCTATAATGAAAAACTGTTTTTT CASSEQEGYNEKLFF
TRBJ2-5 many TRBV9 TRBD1 TGTGCCAGCAGCGCTACCCCGGGGACAGCGGAGACCCAGTACTTC CASSATPGTAETQYF
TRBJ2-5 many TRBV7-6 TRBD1 TGTGCCAGCAGCTCGGCAGGGGGTTTCAAGGCAGAGACCCAGTACTTC CASSSAGGFKAETQYF
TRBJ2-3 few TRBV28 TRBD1 TGTGCCAGCAGGGGACAGGGGATTAGCACAGATACGCAGTATTTT CASRGQGISTDTQYF
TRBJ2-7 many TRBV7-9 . TGTGCCACTCAACCGGGACTTCCCTCCTACGAGCAGTACTTC CATQPGLPSYEQYF
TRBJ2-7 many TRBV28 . TGTGCCAGCAGTCGTCGAGACAGGTACTCTAGGTACTTC CASSRRDRYSRYF
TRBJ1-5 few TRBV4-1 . TGCGCCAGCAGCCAAGTGCCGGGGGTGAATCAGCCCCAGCATTTT CASSQVPGVNQPQHF
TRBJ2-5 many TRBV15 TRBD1 TGTGCCACCAGCAGAAACAGGGGAGACGAAGAGACCCAGTACTTC CATSRNRGDEETQYF
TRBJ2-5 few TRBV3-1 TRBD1 TGTGCCAGCAGCCAAGAAGGAAGGGGGCGAGAGACCCAGTACTTC CASSQEGRGRETQYF
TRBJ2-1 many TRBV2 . TGTGCCAGCCAGTTCGGGGGCAGCTCCTACAATGAGCAGTTCTTC CASQFGGSSYNEQFF
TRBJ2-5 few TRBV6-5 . TGTGCCAGCAGTTCTGCTTCGGTTCGTGGGGTGGAGACCCAGTACTTC CASSSASVRGVETQYF
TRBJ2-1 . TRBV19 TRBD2 TGTGCCAGTAGCACCGGGACTAGCGGGAGAGAGCAGTTCTTC CASSTGTSGREQFF
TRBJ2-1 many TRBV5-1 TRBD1 TGCGCCAGCAGCTTTTTGGGACAGGGGGCCCCCCATGAGCAGTTCTTC CASSFLGQGAPHEQFF
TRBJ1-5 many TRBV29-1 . TGCAGCGCCGGGGAGGGGACGTATAGCAATCAGCCCCAGCATTTT CSAGEGTYSNQPQHF
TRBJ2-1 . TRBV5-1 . TGCGCCAGCAGCTTGGTCCCGGACAATGAGCAGTTCTTC CASSLVPDNEQFF
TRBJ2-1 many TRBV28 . TGTGCCAGCAGTTTGAGAGAGAGGGTCAATGAGCAGTTCTTC CASSLRERVNEQFF
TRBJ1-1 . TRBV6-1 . TGTGCCAGCAGTGAAGGGGGCTGGGACACTGAAGCTTTCTTT CASSEGGWDTEAFF
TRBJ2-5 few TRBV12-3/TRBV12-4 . TGTGCCAGCAGTTTCCCCCGAGGGTGGGAAGAGACCCAGTACTTC CASSFPRGWEETQYF
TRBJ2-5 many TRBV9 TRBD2 TGTGCCAGCAGCCCGGTGGGCGGGAGGGCCCCAGAGACCCAGTACTTC CASSPVGGRAPETQYF
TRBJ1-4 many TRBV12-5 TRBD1 TGTGCTAGTGGTTTGGTACGAGGGGGCTCAGCTAATGAAAAACTGTTTTTT CASGLVRGGSANEKLFF
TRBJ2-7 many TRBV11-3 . TGTGCCAGCAAAGACACAGCCTACGAGCAGTACTTC CASKDTAYEQYF
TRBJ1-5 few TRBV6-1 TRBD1 TGTGCCAGCAGAGGGGACAGGATACGGAGCAATCAGCCCCAGCATTTT CASRGDRIRSNQPQHF
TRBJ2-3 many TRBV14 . TGTGCCAGCAGCCAAGAAGGTATGGGCAAAGGGACAGATACGCAGTATTTT CASSQEGMGKGTDTQYF
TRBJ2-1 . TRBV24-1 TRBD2 TGTGCCACCAGTGAACAAGGACCAGCGGGAGATGAGCAGCTCTTC CATSEQGPAGDEQLF
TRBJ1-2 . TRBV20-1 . TGCAGTGCTGAATCAAACTATGGCTACACCTTC CSAESNYGYTF
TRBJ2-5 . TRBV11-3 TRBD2 TGTGCCAGCAGCTTAGACGCGGGGGGGCCGAAGACCCAGTACTTC CASSLDAGGPKTQYF
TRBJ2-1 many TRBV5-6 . TGTGCCAGCAGCTTGGATCGCCGTCGACACAATGAGCAGTTCTTC CASSLDRRRHNEQFF
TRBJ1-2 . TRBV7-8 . TGTGCCAGCAGCTGGCGCGTCGGTGTCTATGGCTACACCTTC CASSWRVGVYGYTF